The clone carrying this T cell receptor beta chain is medium-sized by share. This entry belongs to a study of shared clonotypes between healthy human individuals. V lost 4 bases and J lost 0; bases outside the gene matches: 5. CDR3 length: 15 amino acids. Pooled CD45RO+ cells and CCR7-negative CD45RA+ TemRA cells made up CD8 memory. The data were produced by immunoSEQ multiplex PCR, yet TCRdb's version contains in-frame clones alone and is incomplete. The sample records around 320,000 clones, more than 75% being singletons. The sequence came from a man aged 18 to 29 in good health. The sample comprised memory CD8+ T cells sorted from blood. The subset here: CD45RO+ cells pooled with CCR7-negative TemRA cells. This chain links TRBV23-1 with TRBJ1-1; 7 positions agree with TRBD1. TRBV23-1 is marked as an open reading frame, function uncertain. The CDR3 sequence is CASSRRGQMNTEAFF. The CDR3 nucleotides read TGCGCCAGCAGTCGAAGGGGACAGATGAACACTGAAGCTTTCTTT.